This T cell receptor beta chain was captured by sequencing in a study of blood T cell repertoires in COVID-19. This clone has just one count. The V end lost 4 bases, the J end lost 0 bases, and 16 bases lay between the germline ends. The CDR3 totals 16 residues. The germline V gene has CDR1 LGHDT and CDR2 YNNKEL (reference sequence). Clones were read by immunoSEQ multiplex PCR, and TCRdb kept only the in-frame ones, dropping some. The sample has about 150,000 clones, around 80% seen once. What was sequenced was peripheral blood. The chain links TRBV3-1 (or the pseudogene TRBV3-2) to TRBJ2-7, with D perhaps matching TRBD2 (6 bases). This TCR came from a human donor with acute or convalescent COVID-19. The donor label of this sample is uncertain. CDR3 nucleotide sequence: TGTGCCAGCAGCCGAACGGCGGGACTGGACTCCTACGAGCAGTACTTC. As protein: CASSRTAGLDSYEQYF.